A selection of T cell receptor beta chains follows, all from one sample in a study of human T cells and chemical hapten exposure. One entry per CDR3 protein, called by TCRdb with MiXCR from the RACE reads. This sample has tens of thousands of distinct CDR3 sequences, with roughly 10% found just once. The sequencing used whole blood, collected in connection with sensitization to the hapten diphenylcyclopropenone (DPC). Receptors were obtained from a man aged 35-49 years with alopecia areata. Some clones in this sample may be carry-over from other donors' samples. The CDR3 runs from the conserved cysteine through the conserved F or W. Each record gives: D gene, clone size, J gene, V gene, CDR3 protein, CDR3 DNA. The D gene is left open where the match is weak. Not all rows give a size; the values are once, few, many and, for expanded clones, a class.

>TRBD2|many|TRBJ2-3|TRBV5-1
CASSLRPSGSSTDTQYF
TGCGCCAGCAGCTTGCGCCCTAGCGGCTCTAGCACAGATACGCAGTATTTT
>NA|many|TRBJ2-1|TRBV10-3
CAISEGLTAYNEQFF
TGTGCCATCAGTGAAGGTCTAACTGCTTACAATGAGCAGTTCTTC
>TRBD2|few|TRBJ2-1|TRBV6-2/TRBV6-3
CASSSELSGRFYNEQFF
TGTGCCAGCAGTTCGGAGTTGAGCGGGAGATTCTACAATGAGCAGTTCTTC
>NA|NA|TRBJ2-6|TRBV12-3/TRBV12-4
CAVAAETGPSGANVLTF
TGTGCCGTAGCCGCCGAAACAGGGCCCTCTGGGGCCAACGTCCTGACTTTC
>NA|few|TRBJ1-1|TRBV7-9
CASSDSGVGTEAFF
TGTGCCAGCAGCGACTCAGGGGTAGGGACTGAAGCTTTCTTT
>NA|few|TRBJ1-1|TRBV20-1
CSASKSNTEAFF
TGCAGTGCTAGTAAGTCGAACACTGAAGCTTTCTTT
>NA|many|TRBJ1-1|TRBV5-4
CASSLNTEAFF
TGTGCCAGCAGCTTGAACACTGAAGCTTTCTTT
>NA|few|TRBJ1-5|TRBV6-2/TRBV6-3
CASSYALGRGKPQHF
TGTGCCAGCAGTTACGCCTTGGGGAGGGGAAAGCCCCAGCATTTT
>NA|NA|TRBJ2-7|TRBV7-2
CASSSLTTASYEQYF
TGTGCCAGCAGCTCACTAACGACAGCGTCCTACGAGCAGTACTTC
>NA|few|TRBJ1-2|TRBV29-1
CSVHDNYGYTF
TGCAGCGTTCATGATAACTATGGCTACACCTTC
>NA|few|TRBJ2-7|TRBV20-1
CSASYGGVVSEQYF
TGCAGTGCTAGTTACGGGGGAGTCGTTAGCGAGCAGTACTTC
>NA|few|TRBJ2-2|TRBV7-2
CASSLGRTAGELFF
TGTGCCAGCAGCTTAGGACGGACAGCCGGGGAGCTGTTTTTT
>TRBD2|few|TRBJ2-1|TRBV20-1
CSARDGRRTRHEQFF
TGCAGTGCTAGAGACGGGAGGAGAACAAGACATGAGCAGTTCTTC
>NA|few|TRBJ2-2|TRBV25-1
CASRTYSGTGELFF
TGTGCCAGCAGGACCTACTCAGGCACCGGGGAGCTGTTTTTT
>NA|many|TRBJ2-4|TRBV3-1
CASSLPDRNIQYF
TGTGCCAGCAGCTTACCGGACCGAAACATTCAGTACTTC
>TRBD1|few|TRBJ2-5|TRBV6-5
CASSKRTGIETQYF
TGTGCCAGCAGCAAGAGGACAGGGATAGAGACCCAGTACTTC
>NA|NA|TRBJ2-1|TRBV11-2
CASSFDRTSTYNEQFF
TGTGCCAGCAGCTTCGACAGGACTTCAACCTACAATGAGCAGTTCTTC
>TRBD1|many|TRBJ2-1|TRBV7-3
CASSFAGGAGNEQFF
TGTGCCAGCAGCTTCGCAGGGGGCGCTGGCAATGAGCAGTTCTTC
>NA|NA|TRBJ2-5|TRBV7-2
CASSPGTGVYETQYF
TGTGCCAGCAGCCCCGGGACGGGGGTTTATGAGACCCAGTACTTC
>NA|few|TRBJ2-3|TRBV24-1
CATSLGRTDTQYF
TGTGCCACCAGTTTGGGGAGGACAGATACGCAGTATTTT
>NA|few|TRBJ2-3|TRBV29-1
CSAGLGTDTQYF
TGCAGCGCCGGACTGGGCACAGATACGCAGTATTTT
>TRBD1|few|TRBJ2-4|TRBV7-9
CASSFHHGTGGYPEGKNIQYF
TGTGCCAGCAGCTTCCACCATGGGACAGGGGGCTACCCGGAGGGAAAAAACATTCAGTACTTC
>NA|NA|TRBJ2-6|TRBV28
CASSGGTPPRVLTF
TGTGCCAGCAGTGGGGGGACTCCCCCCCGCGTCCTGACTTTC
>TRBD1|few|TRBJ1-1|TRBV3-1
CASSLTGGWTTEAFF
TGTGCCAGCAGCCTTACAGGGGGCTGGACGACTGAAGCTTTCTTT
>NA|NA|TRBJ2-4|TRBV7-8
CASTDDLAKNIQYF
TGTGCCAGTACAGACGACCTAGCCAAAAACATTCAGTACTTC
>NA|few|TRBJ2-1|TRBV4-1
CASSQDIRGNEQFF
TGCGCCAGCAGCCAAGATATAAGGGGGAATGAGCAGTTCTTC
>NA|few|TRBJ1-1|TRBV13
CASSLSRVNTEAFF
TGTGCCAGCAGCTTAAGCAGGGTCAACACTGAAGCTTTCTTT
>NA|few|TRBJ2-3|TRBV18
CASSPPGRIADTQYF
TGTGCCAGCTCACCACCAGGGAGGATCGCAGATACGCAGTATTTT
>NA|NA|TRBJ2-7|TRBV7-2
CASSPPARYEQYF
TGTGCCAGCAGCCCGCCCGCGCGCTACGAGCAGTACTTC
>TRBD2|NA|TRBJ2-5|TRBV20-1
CSASPSGRGEETQYF
TGCAGTGCTAGTCCTAGCGGGAGGGGAGAAGAGACCCAGTACTTC
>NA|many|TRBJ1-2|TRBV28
CASRDGANYGYTF
TGTGCCAGCAGGGACGGTGCTAACTATGGCTACACCTTC
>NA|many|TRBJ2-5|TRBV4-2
CANDDRTSVYQETQYF
TGTGCCAATGACGACAGGACCTCGGTATACCAAGAGACCCAGTACTTC
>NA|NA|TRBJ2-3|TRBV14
CASSQRAGARCTDTQYF
TGTGCCAGCAGCCAAAGGGCGGGGGCGAGATGCACAGATACGCAGTATTTT
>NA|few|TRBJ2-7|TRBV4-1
CASSPEGLLDYEQYF
TGCGCCAGCAGCCCTGAAGGACTTCTTGACTACGAGCAGTACTTC
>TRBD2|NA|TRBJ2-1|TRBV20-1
CSARVRTSGSSYNEQFF
TGCAGTGCTAGAGTTCGGACTAGCGGGAGCTCCTACAATGAGCAGTTCTTC
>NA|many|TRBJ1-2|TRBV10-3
CAIGRERDNGYTF
TGTGCCATCGGCAGAGAGAGGGATAATGGCTACACCTTC
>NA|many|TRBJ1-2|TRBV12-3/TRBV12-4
CASTNEGGDGYTF
TGTGCCAGCACGAATGAGGGGGGCGATGGCTACACCTTC
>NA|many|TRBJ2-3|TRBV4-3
CASSQDEGRGQYF
TGCGCCAGCAGCCAAGATGAAGGTAGAGGGCAGTATTTT
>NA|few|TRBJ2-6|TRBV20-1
CSARGKQGRSSGANVLTF
TGCAGTGCTAGAGGAAAGCAGGGGCGAAGTTCTGGGGCCAACGTCCTGACTTTC
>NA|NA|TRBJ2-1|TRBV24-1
CATSAHGGEQFF
TGTGCCACCAGTGCTCATGGGGGTGAGCAGTTCTTC
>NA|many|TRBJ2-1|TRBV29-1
CSVEDPWTPGGNEQFF
TGCAGCGTTGAAGATCCTTGGACTCCAGGCGGCAATGAGCAGTTCTTC
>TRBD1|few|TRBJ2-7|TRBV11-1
CASSQTGGRYEQYF
TGTGCCAGCAGCCAAACAGGGGGCAGGTACGAGCAGTACTTC
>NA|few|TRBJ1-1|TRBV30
CASSREEITEAFF
TGTGCCTCTTCCAGGGAAGAGATAACTGAAGCTTTCTTT
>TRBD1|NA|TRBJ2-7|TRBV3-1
CASSQVTGGGEQYF
TGTGCCAGCAGCCAAGTGACAGGGGGCGGGGAGCAGTACTTC
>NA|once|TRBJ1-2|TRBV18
CASSPPQGRYGYTF
TGTGCCAGCTCACCACCACAGGGCAGATATGGCTACACCTTC
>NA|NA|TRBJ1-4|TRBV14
CASSQRVFNEKLFF
TGTGCCAGCAGCCAACGGGTTTTTAATGAAAAACTGTTTTTT
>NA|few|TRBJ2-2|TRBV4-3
CASSQDTQNTGELFF
TGCGCCAGCAGCCAAGATACTCAGAACACCGGGGAGCTGTTTTTT
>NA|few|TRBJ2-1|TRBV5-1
CASSLRLEGEQFF
TGCGCCAGCAGCCTCCGACTAGAAGGTGAGCAGTTCTTC
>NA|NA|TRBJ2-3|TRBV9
CASSNTPTEAADTQYF
TGTGCCAGCAGCAATACCCCGACAGAGGCAGCAGATACGCAGTATTTT
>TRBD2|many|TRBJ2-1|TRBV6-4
CASSEVAGGKDEQFF
TGTGCCAGCAGTGAGGTAGCGGGAGGCAAGGATGAGCAGTTCTTC
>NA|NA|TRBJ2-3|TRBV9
CASSVLFRGSSTDTQYF
TGTGCCAGCAGCGTACTCTTCCGCGGCTCTAGCACAGATACGCAGTATTTT
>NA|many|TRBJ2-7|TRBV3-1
CASSQDVRPEEQYF
TGTGCCAGCAGCCAAGACGTCAGGCCGGAAGAGCAGTACTTC
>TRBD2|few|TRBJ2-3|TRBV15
CATSRAGTSGSGTDTQYF
TGTGCCACCAGCAGGGCCGGGACTAGCGGGAGTGGAACAGATACGCAGTATTTT
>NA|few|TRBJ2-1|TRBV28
CASSLVSYNEQFF
TGTGCCAGCAGTTTAGTATCCTACAATGAGCAGTTCTTC